A selection of T cell receptor beta chains follows, all from one sample in a study of blood T cell repertoires in COVID-19. Assay used: immunoSEQ multiplex PCR; TCRdb lists only in-frame clones, some missing. The sample shows some 150,000 clones, about 84% of them seen only once. Input material: peripheral blood. The receptors originated from a man aged 60 to 75 with active or convalescent COVID-19. Both conserved end residues are part of each CDR3. The D gene is left open where the match is weak. A row's size may be missing; if present it is once, few, many or a size class.

TRBV7-3	-	-	TRBJ1-1	12	CASSSAGTEAFF	TGTGCCAGCAGCTCAGCAGGGACTGAAGCTTTCTTT
TRBV7-9	-	-	TRBJ1-1	14	CASSPSVGLFEAFF	TGTGCCAGCAGCCCTAGTGTGGGACTATTTGAAGCTTTCTTT
TRBV27	-	-	TRBJ1-5	13	CASRQGGNQPQHF	TGTGCCAGCAGACAGGGTGGCAATCAGCCCCAGCATTTT
TRBV11-2	-	few	TRBJ2-2	12	CASSRQAGELFF	TGTGCCAGCAGTCGACAGGCCGGGGAGCTGTTTTTT
TRBV28	TRBD1	-	TRBJ1-6	14	CASSLGQGHSPLHF	TGTGCCAGCAGTTTAGGACAGGGACATTCACCCCTCCACTTT
TRBV9	TRBD2	-	TRBJ2-7	15	CASSVEASGPYEQYF	TGTGCCAGCAGCGTAGAGGCTAGCGGGCCCTACGAGCAGTACTTC
TRBV28	-	-	TRBJ1-4	15	CASSAFRRGNEKLFF	TGTGCCAGCAGTGCTTTCCGGCGGGGTAATGAAAAACTGTTTTTT
TRBV11-3	TRBD2	once	TRBJ2-5	16	CASSPGLAGGYETQYF	TGTGCCAGCAGCCCAGGACTAGCGGGAGGTTATGAGACCCAGTACTTC
TRBV7-2	-	-	TRBJ1-6	12	CASSLRNSPLHF	TGTGCCAGCAGCCTCAGGAATTCACCCCTCCACTTT
TRBV6-5	TRBD2	-	TRBJ2-1	15	CASTPTSGSRHEQFF	TGTGCCAGCACTCCCACTAGCGGGAGTAGGCATGAGCAGTTCTTC
TRBV7-3	-	once	TRBJ2-1	14	CASSLLAPYNEQFF	TGTGCCAGCAGCTTGCTAGCCCCCTACAATGAGCAGTTCTTC
TRBV6-2/TRBV6-3	TRBD1	once	TRBJ2-1	15	CASSYSGQGRNEQFF	TGTGCCAGCAGTTACTCTGGACAGGGTCGCAATGAGCAGTTCTTC
TRBV27	TRBD1	-	TRBJ2-6	16	CASSSQGANGANVLTF	TGTGCCAGCAGTTCACAGGGGGCGAATGGGGCCAACGTCCTGACTTTC
TRBV7-2	TRBD1	-	TRBJ1-2	13	CASSLGTGGGYTF	TGTGCCAGCAGCCTAGGGACAGGGGGTGGCTACACCTTC
TRBV7-8	TRBD2	-	TRBJ2-1	18	CASSLRWREGSSYNEQFF	TGTGCCAGCAGCTTGCGATGGCGGGAGGGTAGCTCCTACAATGAGCAGTTCTTC
TRBV4-3	-	-	TRBJ2-7	13	CASSQDRTYEQYF	TGCGCCAGCAGCCAAGATCGTACCTACGAGCAGTACTTC
TRBV19	-	-	TRBJ2-7	13	CASSIGRRGEQYF	TGTGCCAGTAGTATAGGAAGGAGAGGCGAGCAGTACTTC
TRBV25-1	-	-	TRBJ2-3	12	CASRGSTDTQYF	TGTGCCAGCAGGGGCAGCACAGATACGCAGTATTTT
TRBV7-2	TRBD1	-	TRBJ2-5	15	CASSSHRGRSETQYF	TGTGCCAGCAGCTCGCACAGGGGAAGATCAGAGACCCAGTACTTC
TRBV3-1/TRBV3-2	-	-	TRBJ2-3	15	CASSQDLYGSDTQYF	TGTGCCAGCAGCCAAGATCTATACGGGAGTGATACGCAGTATTTT
TRBV28	-	-	TRBJ2-7	13	CASSLSGSWEQYF	TGTGCCAGCAGTTTATCCGGGAGCTGGGAGCAGTACTTC
TRBV3-1/TRBV3-2	-	-	TRBJ1-1	11	CASSQGSGAFF	TGTGCCAGCAGCCAAGGATCGGGAGCTTTCTTT
TRBV19	-	-	TRBJ2-5	12	CASSSSRETQYF	TGTGCCAGTAGTAGTTCTCGAGAGACCCAGTACTTC
TRBV10-3	-	-	TRBJ2-5	15	CAISESLATQETQYF	TGTGCCATCAGTGAGTCGCTAGCGACCCAAGAGACCCAGTACTTC
TRBV27	TRBD1	-	TRBJ1-2	15	CASSWQGAELGGYTF	TGTGCCAGCAGCTGGCAGGGGGCTGAATTAGGTGGCTACACCTTC
TRBV27	-	-	TRBJ2-5	14	CASSWAQGRETQYF	TGTGCCAGCAGTTGGGCTCAGGGAAGAGAGACCCAGTACTTC
TRBV11-2	-	once	TRBJ1-2	13	CASSRAGDYGYTF	TGTGCCAGCAGCCGAGCAGGGGACTATGGCTACACCTTC
TRBV5-1	-	-	TRBJ2-3	16	CASSSRPTTRTDTQYF	TGCGCCAGCAGCTCCAGACCTACTACTCGCACAGATACGCAGTATTTT
TRBV28	-	-	TRBJ2-7	15	CASSLVGGSPYEQYF	TGTGCCAGCAGTTTAGTCGGAGGGAGTCCCTACGAGCAGTACTTC
TRBV19	TRBD1	-	TRBJ1-3	16	CASSLSGQSSGNTIYF	TGTGCCAGTAGTCTGTCGGGACAGAGCTCTGGAAACACCATATATTTT
TRBV7-9	-	-	TRBJ2-1	18	CASSLVGGAGGVHNEQFF	TGTGCCAGCAGCTTAGTGGGTGGGGCAGGTGGGGTTCACAATGAGCAGTTCTTC
TRBV4-1	-	few	TRBJ2-1	17	CASSQEGGINSYNEQFF	TGCGCCAGCAGCCAAGAGGGCGGGATAAACTCCTACAATGAGCAGTTCTTC
TRBV6-2/TRBV6-3	-	few	TRBJ1-1	13	CASSQIPGTEAFF	TGTGCCAGCAGCCAAATCCCAGGGACTGAAGCTTTCTTT
TRBV5-6	-	-	TRBJ1-2	15	CASSLMLQGAYGYTF	TGTGCCAGCAGCTTAATGCTACAGGGTGCCTATGGCTACACCTTC
TRBV7-2	TRBD2	once	TRBJ2-7	14	CATTLAGGPYEQYF	TGTGCCACCACGCTCGCGGGAGGACCCTACGAGCAGTACTTC
TRBV28	-	once	TRBJ2-7	11	CASSLVSEQYF	TGTGCCAGCAGTTTAGTTAGCGAGCAGTACTTC
TRBV18	TRBD2	-	TRBJ2-2	17	CASSPRGSGKNTGELFF	TGTGCCAGCTCACCCCGGGGTAGCGGGAAGAACACCGGGGAGCTGTTTTTT
TRBV19	TRBD1	-	TRBJ1-2	16	CASSILPGTGQAGYTF	TGTGCCAGTAGTATCCTCCCCGGGACAGGGCAGGCTGGCTACACCTTC
TRBV30	-	-	TRBJ1-5	13	CAWQDSSNQPQHF	TGTGCCTGGCAGGACAGTAGCAATCAGCCCCAGCATTTT
TRBV3-1/TRBV3-2	-	-	TRBJ2-7	11	CASSSTYEQYF	TGTGCCAGCAGCTCCACCTACGAGCAGTACTTC
TRBV4-1	-	-	TRBJ2-3	15	CASSQTKGNTDTQYF	TGCGCCAGCAGCCAAACAAAGGGGAACACAGATACGCAGTATTTT
TRBV24-1	-	few	TRBJ2-5	16	CATSDQRTVEQETQYF	TGTGCCACCAGTGACCAACGGACAGTCGAGCAAGAGACCCAGTACTTC
TRBV21-1	-	-	TRBJ2-7	13	CASSPDRDYEQYF	TGTGCCAGCAGCCCGGACAGGGACTACGAGCAGTACTTC
TRBV10-3	-	-	TRBJ1-2	13	CAILPNPGYGYTF	TGTGCCATCTTACCCAACCCGGGCTATGGCTACACCTTC
TRBV6-2/TRBV6-3	TRBD2	-	TRBJ2-1	16	CASSYAGLARNNEQFF	TGTGCCAGCAGTTACGCGGGACTAGCGAGGAACAATGAGCAGTTCTTC